This T cell receptor (beta chain) is from a study of blood T cell repertoires in COVID-19. Whole-study context: The United States, Italy and Spain were the sources of the acute and convalescent COVID-19 samples. In each case, the material was cDNA or gDNA derived from T cells, B-cell-depleted T cells, or PBMCs.

This table comes from immunoSEQ multiplex PCR, and its TCRdb copy is limited to in-frame clones, with some not included. Counted here are 96,000 or so clones, 90% to 95% occurring once; the ten biggest clones make up around 1.6%. This CDR3 contains 14 residues. Germline V gives CDR1 SGHRS, CDR2 YFSETQ. With V trimmed by 3 bases and J by 0 bases, 1 base remained unmatched. Sequencing was performed on peripheral blood. The receptor was derived from a man in his sixties with acute or convalescent COVID-19. This chain joins TRBV5-1 and TRBJ1-2, with 8 positions matching TRBD1. The CDR3, as DNA: TGCGCCAGCAGCTGGACAGGGTCTAACTATGGCTACACCTTC. Its protein product is CASSWTGSNYGYTF.